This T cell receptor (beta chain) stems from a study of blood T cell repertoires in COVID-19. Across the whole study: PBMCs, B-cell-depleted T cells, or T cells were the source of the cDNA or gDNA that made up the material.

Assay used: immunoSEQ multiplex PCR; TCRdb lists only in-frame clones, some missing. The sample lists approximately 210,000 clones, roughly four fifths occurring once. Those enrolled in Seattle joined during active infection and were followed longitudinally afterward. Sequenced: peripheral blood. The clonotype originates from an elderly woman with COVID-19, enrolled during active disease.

The chain's CDR3 is CATEDRGAGETQYF. The DNA for the CDR3 is TGTGCCACCGAGGACAGGGGCGCTGGGGAGACCCAGTACTTC. This rearrangement joins TRBV24-1 to TRBJ2-5; TRBD1 matches 9 bases. V dropped 9 bases and J dropped 5; count of bases not matched to a gene: 9. From germline, CDR1 is KGHDR and CDR2 SFDVKD. The CDR3 has 14 residues.